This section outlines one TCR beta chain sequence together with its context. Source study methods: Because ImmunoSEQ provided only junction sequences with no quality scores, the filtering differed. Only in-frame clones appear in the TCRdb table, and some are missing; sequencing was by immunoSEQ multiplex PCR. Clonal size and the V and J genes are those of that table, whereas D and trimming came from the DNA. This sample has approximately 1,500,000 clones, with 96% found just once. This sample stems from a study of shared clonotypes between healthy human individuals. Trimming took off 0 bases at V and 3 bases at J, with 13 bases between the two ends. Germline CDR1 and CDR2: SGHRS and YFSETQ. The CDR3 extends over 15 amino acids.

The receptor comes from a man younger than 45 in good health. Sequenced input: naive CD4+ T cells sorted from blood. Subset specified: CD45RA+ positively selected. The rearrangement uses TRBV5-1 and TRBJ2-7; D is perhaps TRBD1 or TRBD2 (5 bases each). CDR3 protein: CASSLDEGKGYEQYF. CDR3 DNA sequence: TGCGCCAGCAGCTTGGATGAGGGGAAGGGCTACGAGCAGTACTTC.